The present entry profiles one T cell receptor (beta chain) with its context. This specimen comes from a study of blood T cell repertoires in COVID-19. TCRdb's copy holds only in-frame clones and misses some; the assay was immunoSEQ multiplex PCR. This sample has 71,000 or so clones, with around 85% found just once. V shed 2 bases and J shed 1 base, with 9 bases lying between them. The CDR3 is 15 residues long. Germline V gene lookup returns CDR1 KGHDR and CDR2 SFDVKD. The source material was peripheral blood. The chain has TRBV24-1 and TRBJ2-3, with D perhaps TRBD2 (5 bases). The TCR sequence derives from a man aged 70 or older with acute or convalescent COVID-19. The CDR3 spells CATSDSSPGTDTQYF. CDR3 nucleotide sequence: TGTGCCACCAGTGATTCTAGCCCGGGCACAGATACGCAGTATTTT.